This passage covers 32 T cell receptor beta chains from one sample sequenced in a study of cytomegalovirus exposure and HLA in healthy donors. PCR primers comprised 60 Vbeta and 13 Jbeta primers. Clones were sequenced by immunoSEQ multiplex PCR, and TCRdb holds only the in-frame ones, with some missing. The sample consists of 160,000 or so clones, around four fifths of them appearing once. The sample consisted of PBMCs. The receptors derive from a man aged 18 to 30 in good health and CMV-seropositive.

The chain employs TRBV6-6 and TRBJ1-3, with D unresolved. Trimming pared 0 bases from V and 1 base from J, leaving 4 bases between. The CDR3 is made up of 14 amino acids. Germline assignment: CDR1 MNHNY and CDR2 SVGAGI (reference sequence). The CDR3 here is CASSYSTSGNTIYF. CDR3 coding DNA: TGTGCCAGCAGTTACTCGACATCTGGAAACACCATATATTTT.

The V and J genes are TRBV10-2 and TRBJ2-7, with unresolved D. CDR3 length: 13 residues. Trimming removed 4 bases from V and 6 bases from J, with 13 bases in between. Germline V gene sequence: CDR1 WSHSY, CDR2 SAAADI. For the CDR3, the DNA is TGCGCCAGCAGTGTCAGGAATTCAGGCGAGCAGTACTTC. This gives the protein CASSVRNSGEQYF.

As regards this clone: This sample also contains other DNA sequences that code for the same CDR3. This chain connects TRBV29-1 to TRBJ1-1; possibly TRBD1 for D (5 bases). Between the trimmed V and J ends, which lost 5 bases and 4 bases, there was a span of 8 bases. Germline values: CDR1 SQVTM, CDR2 ANQGSEA. CDR3 length: 11 amino acids. CDR3 nucleotides: TGCAGCGTTCCCCAGGGCACTGAAGCTTTCTTT. This gives the protein CSVPQGTEAFF.

The chain has TRBV2 and TRBJ2-5; 9 positions agree with TRBD2. The germline gives CDR1 SNHLY, CDR2 FYNNEI. V lost 5 bases and J lost 3; bases outside the gene matches: 4. The CDR3 length is 14 residues. This CDR3 is CASSWTSAEETQYF. CDR3 DNA: TGTGCCAGCAGTTGGACTAGCGCAGAAGAGACCCAGTACTTC.

Worth noting for this clone: This specimen includes other DNA sequences encoding the same CDR3. The chain has TRBV27 and TRBJ1-1; D is ambiguous. Deletions cut 2 bases from V and 2 bases from J, with 6 bases between. Germline CDR1 reads MNHEY; CDR2 reads SMNVEV (reference sequence). The CDR3 runs 13 residues. CDR3 sequence (DNA): TGTGCCAGCAGTTTAGGAGGAAACACTGAAGCTTTCTTT. This translates into CASSLGGNTEAFF.

This chain uses TRBV19 with TRBJ1-2; a possible D gene is TRBD1 (6 bases). Germline V gene lookup returns CDR1 LNHDA and CDR2 SQIVND (reference sequence). This CDR3 region has 19 residues. V was trimmed by 2 bases and J by 1 base, leaving 23 bases between them. DNA of the CDR3: TGTGCCAGTAGTATATCCCACCACCCCCAGGGGAACAGTAACTATGGCTACACCTTC. Amino acids: CASSISHHPQGNSNYGYTF.

This clone has a single count. The V and J genes are TRBV27 and TRBJ2-1; 10 bases agree with TRBD2. The V segment lost 4 bases and the J segment 3 bases; nucleotides outside the gene matches: 9. The V gene's germline CDR1 is MNHEY and CDR2 SMNVEV (reference sequence). There are 17 residues in the CDR3. The CDR3 reads CASSSTSSGSLYNEQFF. CDR3 in DNA: TGTGCCAGCAGTTCCACTTCTAGCGGGAGTCTCTACAATGAGCAGTTCTTC.

The chain has TRBV7-7 and TRBJ2-7, with 12 nucleotides matching TRBD2. This CDR3 is 15 amino acids long. Germline V gene lookup returns CDR1 SSHAT and CDR2 FNYEAQ (reference sequence). V shed 2 bases, J shed 5 bases, and the junction held 4 bases outside the gene matches. CDR3 in amino acids: CASSLRLAGVNEQYF. The CDR3 nucleotides are TGTGCCAGCAGCTTAAGACTAGCGGGAGTCAACGAGCAGTACTTC.

The gene calls are TRBV6-5 and TRBJ2-7, with D possibly TRBD2 on 7 matching bases. The CDR3 is 15 amino acids. The germline CDR1 and CDR2 sequences are MNHEY and SVGAGI. Between the trimmed V and J ends, which lost 6 bases and 7 bases, there was a span of 22 bases. The CDR3, as DNA: TGTGCCAGCAGCGCTACTAGTGGGGGGGCGAGTGAGCAGTACTTC. This sequence encodes CASSATSGGASEQYF.

CDR3 in amino acids: CASSLAVGGNTEAFF. The CDR3 bases are TGTGCCAGCAGCTTGGCCGTAGGCGGGAACACTGAAGCTTTCTTT. This chain links TRBV5-4 with TRBJ1-1; D not certain. The CDR3 is 15 amino acids. Trimming shortened V by 0 bases and J by 1 base, and 10 bases separated the two germline ends. The germline V gene encodes CDR1 SGHNT and CDR2 YYREEE (reference sequence).

The chain links TRBV5-1 to TRBJ2-3, with TRBD2 as a possible D gene (5 bases). The CDR3 contains 16 residues. Per germline, CDR1 SGHRS and CDR2 YFSETQ. Deletions cut 0 bases from V and 0 bases from J, with 11 bases between. CDR3 amino acids: CASSLGVGVSTDTQYF. The CDR3 bases are TGCGCCAGCAGCTTGGGGGTCGGGGTTAGCACAGATACGCAGTATTTT.

This chain connects TRBV9 to TRBJ2-5, with a weak D call TRBD2 (7 bases). The CDR3 sequence is 16 residues long. Trimming took 2 bases from V and 5 from J, leaving 19 bases between them. In germline, CDR1 is SGDLS, CDR2 YYNGEE. This CDR3 reads CASSVTSGGAAETQYF. The CDR3 DNA follows: TGTGCCAGCAGCGTGACTAGTGGGGGGGCCGCGGAGACCCAGTACTTC.

V and J are TRBV27 and TRBJ1-2; D is unresolved. Germline CDR1 and CDR2: MNHEY and SMNVEV (reference sequence). V shed 3 bases and J shed 1 base, with 12 bases lying between them. This CDR3 has 15 residues. Here the CDR3 DNA reads TGTGCCAGCAGTTTGTCAATACAGAGTAACTATGGCTACACCTTC. Its translation is CASSLSIQSNYGYTF.

This clone occurred once. V gene TRBV7-9 combines with J gene TRBJ1-4; 7 nucleotides align to TRBD1. Germline V gene sequence: CDR1 SEHNR, CDR2 FQNEAQ (reference sequence). CDR3 length: 16 amino acids. V gave up 1 base and J gave up 6 bases; unmatched junction bases: 8. This chain's CDR3 is CASSLGPTGTDEKLFF. As DNA, the CDR3 is TGTGCCAGCAGCTTAGGTCCCACCGGGACAGATGAAAAACTGTTTTTT. The complete variable domain, with remaining parts taken from reference TRBV7-9 and TRBJ1-4, reads DTGVSQNPRHKITKRGQNVTFRCDPISEHNRLYWYRQTLGQGPEFLTYFQNEAQLEKSRLLSDRFSAERPKGSFSTLEIQRTEQGDSAMYLCASSLGPTGTDEKLFFGSGTQLSVL.

This clone was seen just once. The V gene is TRBV2, the J gene TRBJ1-5; D perhaps matches TRBD1 (6 bases). The CDR3 has 13 residues. Germline-derived CDR1 and CDR2 are SNHLY and FYNNEI. Trimming cost V 4 bases and J 2 bases, with 6 bases left between them. CDR3 region: CASSGTGNQPQHF. As DNA, the CDR3 is TGTGCCAGCAGTGGGACAGGCAATCAGCCCCAGCATTTT. Variable domain in full (rest from reference TRBV2 and TRBJ1-5): EPEVTQTPSHQVTQMGQEVILRCVPISNHLYFYWYRQILGQKVEFLVSFYNNEISEKSEIFDDQFSVERPDGSNFTLKIRSTKLEDSAMYFCASSGTGNQPQHFGDGTRLSIL.

The CDR3 sequence: CASNRGSNQPQHF. The CDR3 region has the DNA TGTGCCAGCAACAGGGGAAGCAATCAGCCCCAGCATTTT. This rearrangement joins TRBV5-5 to TRBJ1-5; 7 bases are shared with TRBD1. Germline CDR1 SGHKS, CDR2 YYEKEE (reference sequence). V lost 6 bases and J lost 1; bases outside the gene matches: 1. The CDR3 runs to 13 residues.

This clone was counted a few times. The chain joins TRBV7-2 to TRBJ2-7; D unresolved. Germline-derived CDR1 and CDR2 are SGHTA and FQGNSA. The V and J ends lost 2 bases and 4 bases respectively, with 3 bases between them. This CDR3 comprises 11 residues. CDR3: CASSLHYEQYF. DNA of the CDR3: TGTGCCAGCAGCTTACATTACGAGCAGTACTTC.

This chain connects TRBV18 to TRBJ2-3; D gene unclear. This CDR3 has 13 residues. CDR1 is KGHSH and CDR2 is LQKENI in the germline V gene. With 3 bases removed from V and 2 bases from J, the gap between germline ends came to 6 bases. CDR3 loop: CASSPLNTDTQYF. In DNA, the CDR3 is TGTGCCAGCTCACCCCTAAACACAGATACGCAGTATTTT.

The CDR3 protein is CASSIGTGVVDTQYF. CDR3 in DNA: TGTGCCAGTAGTATCGGGACAGGGGTTGTAGATACGCAGTATTTT. The chain combines TRBV19 with TRBJ2-3; 10 bases line up with TRBD1. The V segment lost 3 bases and the J segment 5 bases; nucleotides outside the gene matches: 5. Germline CDR1 is LNHDA and CDR2 is SQIVND (reference sequence). The CDR3 sequence is 15 residues long.

CDR3 loop: CASTLGQAGVKKLFF. The CDR3 DNA reads as TGTGCCAGCACCTTAGGACAGGCCGGAGTGAAAAAACTGTTTTTT. V is TRBV6-1 and J is TRBJ1-4; 7 bases agree with TRBD1. V trimming: 7 bases; J trimming: 9 bases; junction bases outside the gene matches: 14. Germline CDR1 is MNHNS and CDR2 is SASEGT. This CDR3 region has 15 residues.

The chain links TRBV30 to TRBJ2-1, with 7 nucleotides matching TRBD1. CDR3 size: 15 residues. V lost 2 bases and J lost 0; bases outside the gene matches: 4. CDR1 and CDR2 (germline): GTSNPN, SVGIG (reference sequence). CDR3 nucleotide sequence: TGTGCCTGGAGTCCTGGGACAGTCTCCTACAATGAGCAGTTCTTC. This encodes CAWSPGTVSYNEQFF.

V is TRBV7-2 and J is TRBJ2-7; 7 bases are shared with TRBD2. Germline V gene sequence: CDR1 SGHTA, CDR2 FQGNSA. CDR3 length: 15 amino acids. V shed 2 bases, J shed 1 base, and the junction held 5 bases outside the gene matches. The CDR3 DNA sequence: TGTGCCAGCAGCTTAACGGCGGGGGAGTCCTACGAGCAGTACTTC. Protein: CASSLTAGESYEQYF.

The V and J genes are TRBV7-8 and TRBJ2-7, with 7 bases identical to TRBD2. J gave up 6 bases and V 5 bases, and 16 bases lay outside the gene matches. Germline loops: CDR1 SGHVS, CDR2 FQNEAQ. The CDR3 is 16 residues long. CDR3 loop: CASSLGWGGGLGEQYF. DNA for the CDR3: TGTGCCAGCAGCCTTGGGTGGGGGGGAGGGCTCGGCGAGCAGTACTTC.

This clone was seen more than once but under ten times. J is TRBJ2-7 and V is TRBV11-1, with TRBD2 matching 11 bases. Germline CDR1 and CDR2: SGHAT and FQDESV (reference sequence). The CDR3 loop spans 16 amino acids. The junction had 2 bases not matched to a gene; V was cut back by 1 base and J by 0 bases. CDR3 nucleotides: TGTGCCAGCAGCTTAGAGACTAGCGGGATCTCCTACGAGCAGTACTTC. Its protein is CASSLETSGISYEQYF.

The chain uses TRBV9 and TRBJ2-3; D may be TRBD2 (6 bases). Germline assignment: CDR1 SGDLS and CDR2 YYNGEE. This CDR3 comprises 15 residues. Trimming shortened V by 0 bases and J by 0 bases, and 8 bases separated the two germline ends. The DNA for the CDR3 is TGTGCCAGCAGCGTAGCGGGACTCAGCACAGATACGCAGTATTTT. This translates into CASSVAGLSTDTQYF.

The CDR3 region has the DNA TGTGCCAGTAGTACCCCCAGCGGGCCCTACAATGAGCAGTTCTTC. Residues: CASSTPSGPYNEQFF. The chain employs TRBV19 and TRBJ2-1, with D tentatively TRBD2 (6 bases). The CDR3 covers 15 residues. Trimming stripped 4 bases from V and 2 bases from J, with 12 bases between. Per the germline V gene, CDR1 is LNHDA and CDR2 is SQIVND (reference sequence).

DNA of the CDR3: TGTGCCAGCAGTTTTTTAGTGGGGGGGTACACCGGGGAGCTGTTTTTT. Its protein is CASSFLVGGYTGELFF. The genes are TRBV28 and TRBJ2-2, with 7 bases identical to TRBD2. The germline CDR1 and CDR2 sequences are MDHEN and SYDVKM. V lost 3 bases, J lost 3 bases, and 7 bases stayed unmatched. The CDR3 loop spans 16 amino acids.

This sequence joins TRBV7-2 and TRBJ1-1; a weak D match, TRBD1 (6 bases). Between the trimmed V and J ends, which lost 5 bases and 0 bases, there was a span of 10 bases. The germline CDR1 and CDR2 sequences are SGHTA and FQGNSA. This CDR3 is built from 14 residues. CDR3 in DNA: TGTGCCAGCAGCCTTTCAGGGGTGAACACTGAAGCTTTCTTT. It is translated as CASSLSGVNTEAFF.

This clone was observed once. The rearrangement links TRBV28 to TRBJ2-7; D not certain. This CDR3 region has 13 residues. Between the trimmed V and J ends, which lost 2 bases and 2 bases, there was a span of 7 bases. Germline CDR1 reads MDHEN; CDR2 reads SYDVKM. The CDR3 reads CASSLTTTYEQYF. The CDR3 region has the DNA TGTGCCAGCAGTTTAACTACCACCTACGAGCAGTACTTC.

A single count supports this clone. The chain is built from TRBV5-1 and TRBJ2-3, with D possibly TRBD1 on 7 matching bases. V gave up 0 bases and J gave up 3 bases, with 14 bases separating them. Germline V lookup: CDR1 SGHRS, CDR2 YFSETQ. The CDR3 has 16 residues. The CDR3 here is CASSLAGGPGTDTQYF. The CDR3 DNA follows: TGCGCCAGCAGCTTGGCAGGGGGGCCCGGAACAGATACGCAGTATTTT.

The V call is TRBV4-2, the J call TRBJ1-4; D might be TRBD1 (5 bases). V lost 4 bases and J 8 bases, leaving 14 bases between the germline ends. The CDR3 runs to 14 residues. Germline V gene lookup returns CDR1 LGHNA and CDR2 YNFKEQ. The CDR3 sequence: CASSPGSPGEKLFF. CDR3 coding DNA: TGTGCCAGCAGCCCAGGGTCCCCAGGGGAAAAACTGTTTTTT.

The genes are TRBV6-6 and TRBJ1-5; D unclear. Germline V CDR1 and CDR2: MNHNY, SVGAGI (reference sequence). The CDR3 is made up of 15 amino acids. The ends were cut back, 7 bases at V and 2 bases at J, with 15 bases in the middle. The CDR3 DNA reads TGTGCCAGCAAATTCGCACCGGAGGGCAATCAGCCCCAGCATTTT. This codes for CASKFAPEGNQPQHF.